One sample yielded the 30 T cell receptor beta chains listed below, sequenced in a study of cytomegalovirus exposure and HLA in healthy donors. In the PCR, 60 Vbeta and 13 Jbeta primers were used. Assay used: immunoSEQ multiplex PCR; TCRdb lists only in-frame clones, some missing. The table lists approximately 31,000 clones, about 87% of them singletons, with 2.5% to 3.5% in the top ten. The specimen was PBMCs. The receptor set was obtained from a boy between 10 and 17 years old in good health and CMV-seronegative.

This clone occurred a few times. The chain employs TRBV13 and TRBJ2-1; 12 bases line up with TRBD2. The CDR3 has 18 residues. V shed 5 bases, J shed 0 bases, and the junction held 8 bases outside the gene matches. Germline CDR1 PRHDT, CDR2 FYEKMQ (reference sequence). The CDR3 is CASSPASGGVSSYNEQFF. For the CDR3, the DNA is TGTGCCAGCAGCCCTGCTAGCGGGGGGGTTAGCTCCTACAATGAGCAGTTCTTC.

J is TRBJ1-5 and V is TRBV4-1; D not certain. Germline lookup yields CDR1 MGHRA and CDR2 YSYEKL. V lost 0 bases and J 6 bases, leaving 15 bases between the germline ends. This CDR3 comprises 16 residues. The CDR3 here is CASSQEIQSAAQPQHF. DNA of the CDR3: TGCGCCAGCAGCCAAGAGATACAATCGGCGGCTCAGCCCCAGCATTTT.

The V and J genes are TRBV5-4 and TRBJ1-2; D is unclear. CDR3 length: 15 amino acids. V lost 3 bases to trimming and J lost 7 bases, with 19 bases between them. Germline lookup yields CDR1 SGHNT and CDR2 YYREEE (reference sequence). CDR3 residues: CASSSKVGMGSGYTF. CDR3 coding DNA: TGTGCCAGCAGCTCTAAGGTCGGGATGGGTTCTGGCTACACCTTC.

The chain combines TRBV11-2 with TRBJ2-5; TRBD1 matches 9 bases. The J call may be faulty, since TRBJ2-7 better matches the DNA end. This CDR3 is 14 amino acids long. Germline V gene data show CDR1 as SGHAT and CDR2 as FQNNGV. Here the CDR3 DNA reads TGTGCCAGCAGCTCAAACAGGGGGCAATACGAGCAGTACTTC. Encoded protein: CASSSNRGQYEQYF.

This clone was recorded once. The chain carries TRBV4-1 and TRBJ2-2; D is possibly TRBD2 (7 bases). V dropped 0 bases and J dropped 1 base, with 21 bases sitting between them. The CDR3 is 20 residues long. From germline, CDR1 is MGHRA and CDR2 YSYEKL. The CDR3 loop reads CASSQERGPSLVVNTGELFF. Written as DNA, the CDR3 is TGCGCCAGCAGCCAAGAGCGGGGGCCTTCACTTGTTGTGAACACCGGGGAGCTGTTTTTT.

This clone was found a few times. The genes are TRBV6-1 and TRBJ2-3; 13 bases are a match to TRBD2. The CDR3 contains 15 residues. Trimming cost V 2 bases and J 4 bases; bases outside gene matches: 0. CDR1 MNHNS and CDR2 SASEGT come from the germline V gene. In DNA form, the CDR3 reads TGTGCCAGCAGTGAAACTAGCGGGGGGGCAGATACGCAGTATTTT. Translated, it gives CASSETSGGADTQYF.

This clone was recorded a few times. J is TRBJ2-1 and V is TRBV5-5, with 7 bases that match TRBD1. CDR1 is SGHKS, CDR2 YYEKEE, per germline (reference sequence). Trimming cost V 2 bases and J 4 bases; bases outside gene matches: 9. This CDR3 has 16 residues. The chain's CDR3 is CASSFFSGQMYNEQFF. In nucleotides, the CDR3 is TGTGCCAGCAGCTTCTTTTCGGGACAGATGTACAATGAGCAGTTCTTC.

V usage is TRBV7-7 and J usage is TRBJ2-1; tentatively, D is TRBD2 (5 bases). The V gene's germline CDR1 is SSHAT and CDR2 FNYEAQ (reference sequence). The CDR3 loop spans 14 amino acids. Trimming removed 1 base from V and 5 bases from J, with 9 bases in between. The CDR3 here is CASSLGHGNNEQFF. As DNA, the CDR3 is TGTGCCAGCAGCTTAGGGCACGGGAACAATGAGCAGTTCTTC.

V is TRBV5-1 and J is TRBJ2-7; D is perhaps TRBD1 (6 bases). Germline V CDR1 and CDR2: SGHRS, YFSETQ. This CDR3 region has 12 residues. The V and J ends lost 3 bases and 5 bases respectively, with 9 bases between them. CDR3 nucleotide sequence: TGCGCCAGCAGCTGGAACAGGGACGAGCAGTACTTC. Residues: CASSWNRDEQYF. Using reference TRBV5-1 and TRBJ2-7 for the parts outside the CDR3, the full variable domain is KAGVTQTPRYLIKTRGQQVTLSCSPISGHRSVSWYQQTPGQGLQFLFEYFSETQRNKGNFPGRFSGRQFSNSRSEMNVSTLELGDSALYLCASSWNRDEQYFGPGTRLTVT.

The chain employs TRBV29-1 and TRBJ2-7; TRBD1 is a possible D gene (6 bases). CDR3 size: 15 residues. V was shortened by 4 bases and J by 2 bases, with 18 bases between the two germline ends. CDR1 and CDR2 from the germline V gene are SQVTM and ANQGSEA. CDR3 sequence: CSVGGPGADTYEQYF. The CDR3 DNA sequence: TGCAGCGTTGGTGGTCCAGGGGCCGATACCTACGAGCAGTACTTC.

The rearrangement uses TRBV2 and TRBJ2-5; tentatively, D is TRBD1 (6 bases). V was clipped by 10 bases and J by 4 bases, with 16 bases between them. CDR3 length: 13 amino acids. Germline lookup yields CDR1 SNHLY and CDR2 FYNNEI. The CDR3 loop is CATHRDLGETQYF. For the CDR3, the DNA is TGTGCCACCCACAGGGATCTGGGAGAGACCCAGTACTTC.

The CDR3 here is CASSLTRPGELFF. The DNA of the CDR3 is TGTGCCAGCAGTTTGACAAGGCCCGGGGAGCTGTTTTTT. The V call is TRBV6-5, the J call TRBJ2-2, with unresolved D. From germline, CDR1 is MNHEY and CDR2 SVGAGI. The CDR3 loop spans 13 amino acids. V dropped 4 bases and J dropped 6 bases, with 9 bases sitting between them.

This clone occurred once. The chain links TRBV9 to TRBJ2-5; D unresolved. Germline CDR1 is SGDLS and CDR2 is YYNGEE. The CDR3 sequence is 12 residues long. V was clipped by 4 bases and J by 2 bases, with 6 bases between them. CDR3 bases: TGTGCCAGCAGCAGTACACAAGAGACCCAGTACTTC. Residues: CASSSTQETQYF.

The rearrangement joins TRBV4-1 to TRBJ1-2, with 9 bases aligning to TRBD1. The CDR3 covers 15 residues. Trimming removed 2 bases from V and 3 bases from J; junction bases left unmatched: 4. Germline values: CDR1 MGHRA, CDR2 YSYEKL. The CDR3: CASSQPDRGDYGYTF. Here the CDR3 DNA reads TGCGCCAGCAGCCAACCCGACAGGGGGGACTATGGCTACACCTTC.

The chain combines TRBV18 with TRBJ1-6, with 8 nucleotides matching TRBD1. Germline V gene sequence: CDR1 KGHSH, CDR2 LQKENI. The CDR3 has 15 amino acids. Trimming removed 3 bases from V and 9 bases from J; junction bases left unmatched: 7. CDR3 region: CASSPTGTGSSPLHF. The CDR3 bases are TGTGCCAGCTCACCGACCGGGACAGGAAGTTCACCCCTCCACTTT.

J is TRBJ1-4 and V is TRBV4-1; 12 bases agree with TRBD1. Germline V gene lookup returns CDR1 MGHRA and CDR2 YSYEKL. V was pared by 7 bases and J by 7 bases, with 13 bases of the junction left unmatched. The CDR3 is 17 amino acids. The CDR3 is CASNPPGQGAMVEKLFF. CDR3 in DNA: TGCGCCAGCAACCCTCCGGGACAGGGGGCAATGGTTGAAAAACTGTTTTTT.

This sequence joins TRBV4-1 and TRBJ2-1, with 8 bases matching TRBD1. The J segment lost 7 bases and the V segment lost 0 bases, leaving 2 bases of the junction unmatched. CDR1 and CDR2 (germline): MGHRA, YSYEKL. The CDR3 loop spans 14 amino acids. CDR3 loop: CASSQDRGLNEQFF. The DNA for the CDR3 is TGCGCCAGCAGCCAAGACAGGGGGCTAAATGAGCAGTTCTTC.

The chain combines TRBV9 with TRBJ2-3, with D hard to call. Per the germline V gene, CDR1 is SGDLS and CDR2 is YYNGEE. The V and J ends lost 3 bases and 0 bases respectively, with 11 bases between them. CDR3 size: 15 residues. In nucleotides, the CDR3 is TGTGCCAGCAGCGGAGCGACCTCTAGCACAGATACGCAGTATTTT. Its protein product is CASSGATSSTDTQYF.

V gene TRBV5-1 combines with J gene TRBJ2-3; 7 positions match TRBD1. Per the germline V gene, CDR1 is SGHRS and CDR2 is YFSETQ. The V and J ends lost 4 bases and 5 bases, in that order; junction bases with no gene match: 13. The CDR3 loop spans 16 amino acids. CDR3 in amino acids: CASSPGVDRFLDTQYF. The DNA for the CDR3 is TGCGCCAGCAGCCCTGGCGTGGACAGGTTTCTAGATACGCAGTATTTT. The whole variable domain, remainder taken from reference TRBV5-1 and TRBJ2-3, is KAGVTQTPRYLIKTRGQQVTLSCSPISGHRSVSWYQQTPGQGLQFLFEYFSETQRNKGNFPGRFSGRQFSNSRSEMNVSTLELGDSALYLCASSPGVDRFLDTQYFGPGTRLTVL.

The CDR3 DNA reads as TGTGCCAGCAGCGTTGACAGGGGGACAGATACGCAGTATTTT. Amino acids: CASSVDRGTDTQYF. V usage is TRBV9 and J usage is TRBJ2-3; 9 nucleotides match TRBD1. The CDR3 has 14 amino acids. J gave up 3 bases and V 2 bases, and 1 base lay outside the gene matches. The germline CDR1 and CDR2 sequences are SGDLS and YYNGEE.

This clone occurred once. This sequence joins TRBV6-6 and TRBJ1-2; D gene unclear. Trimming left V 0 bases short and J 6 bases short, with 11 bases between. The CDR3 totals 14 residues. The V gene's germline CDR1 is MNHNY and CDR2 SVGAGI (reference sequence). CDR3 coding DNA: TGTGCCAGCAGTTACTCCTTAAACACCGATGGCTACACCTTC. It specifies CASSYSLNTDGYTF.

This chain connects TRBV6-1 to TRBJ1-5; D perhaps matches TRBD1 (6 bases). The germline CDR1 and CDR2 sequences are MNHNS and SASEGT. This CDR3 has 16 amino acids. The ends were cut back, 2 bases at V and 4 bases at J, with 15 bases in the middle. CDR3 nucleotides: TGTGCCAGCAGTGAAACCCTAACAGGGTCAAATCAGCCCCAGCATTTT. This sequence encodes CASSETLTGSNQPQHF.

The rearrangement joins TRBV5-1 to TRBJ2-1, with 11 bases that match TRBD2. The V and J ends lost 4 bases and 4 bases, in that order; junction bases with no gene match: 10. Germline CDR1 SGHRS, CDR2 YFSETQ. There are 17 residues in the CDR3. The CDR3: CASSPGLAGPLYNEQFF. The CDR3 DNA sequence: TGCGCCAGCAGCCCAGGACTAGCGGGCCCTTTATACAATGAGCAGTTCTTC.

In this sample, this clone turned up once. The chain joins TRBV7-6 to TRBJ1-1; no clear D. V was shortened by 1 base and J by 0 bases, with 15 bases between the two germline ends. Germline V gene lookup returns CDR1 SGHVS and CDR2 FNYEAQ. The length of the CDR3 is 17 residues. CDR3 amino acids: CASSLGGGRSMNTEAFF. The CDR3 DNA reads TGTGCCAGCAGCTTAGGCGGCGGGAGATCAATGAACACTGAAGCTTTCTTT.

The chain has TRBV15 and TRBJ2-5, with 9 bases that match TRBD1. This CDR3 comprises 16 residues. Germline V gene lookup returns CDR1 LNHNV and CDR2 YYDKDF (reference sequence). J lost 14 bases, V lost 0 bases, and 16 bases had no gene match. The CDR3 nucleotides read TGTGCCACCAGCAGAGAACCAACCGGGACAGGGCCCCTCGCTTACTTC. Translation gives CATSREPTGTGPLAYF. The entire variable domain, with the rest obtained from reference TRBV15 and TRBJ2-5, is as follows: DAMVIQNPRYQVTQFGKPVTLSCSQTLNHNVMYWYQQKSSQAPKLLFHYYDKDFNNEADTPDNFQSRRPNTSFCFLDIRSPGLGDTAMYLCATSREPTGTGPLAYFGPGTRLLVL.

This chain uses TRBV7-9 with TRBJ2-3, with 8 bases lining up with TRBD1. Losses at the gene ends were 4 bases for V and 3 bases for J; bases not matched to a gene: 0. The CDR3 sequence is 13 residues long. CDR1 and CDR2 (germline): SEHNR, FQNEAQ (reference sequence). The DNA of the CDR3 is TGTGCCAGCAGCTGGACAGGGACAGATACGCAGTATTTT. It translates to CASSWTGTDTQYF.

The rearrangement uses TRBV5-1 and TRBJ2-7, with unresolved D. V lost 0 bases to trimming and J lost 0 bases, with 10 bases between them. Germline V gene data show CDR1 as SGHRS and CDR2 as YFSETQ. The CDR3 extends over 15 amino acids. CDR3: CASSLGSSSSYEQYF. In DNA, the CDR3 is TGCGCCAGCAGCTTGGGTAGTAGCTCCTCCTACGAGCAGTACTTC.

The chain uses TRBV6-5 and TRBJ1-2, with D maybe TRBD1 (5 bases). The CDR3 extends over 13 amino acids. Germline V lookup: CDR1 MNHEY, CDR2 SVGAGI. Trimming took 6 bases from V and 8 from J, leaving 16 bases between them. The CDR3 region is CASSPGGFGGYTF. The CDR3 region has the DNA TGTGCCAGCAGCCCTGGGGGGTTTGGGGGCTACACCTTC.

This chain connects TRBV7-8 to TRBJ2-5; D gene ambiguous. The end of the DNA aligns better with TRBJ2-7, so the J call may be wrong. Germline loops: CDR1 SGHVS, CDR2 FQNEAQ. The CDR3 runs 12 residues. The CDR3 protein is CASSLDPSEQYF. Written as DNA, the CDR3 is TGTGCCAGCAGCTTAGACCCCTCCGAGCAGTACTTC.

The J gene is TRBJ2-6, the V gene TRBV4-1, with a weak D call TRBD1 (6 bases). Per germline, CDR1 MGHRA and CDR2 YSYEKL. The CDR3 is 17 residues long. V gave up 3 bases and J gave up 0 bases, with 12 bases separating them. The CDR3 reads CASSQLTGFSGANVLTF. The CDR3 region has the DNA TGCGCCAGCAGCCAGCTGACAGGATTCTCTGGGGCCAACGTCCTGACTTTC.